This T cell receptor beta chain stems from a study of blood T cell repertoires in COVID-19 (dated by TCRdb to 2019 to 2021). In terms of the full investigation: Samples covering the acute and convalescent phases of COVID-19 were provided by collaborators in the United States, Italy and Spain. The prospective study material was composed of cDNA or gDNA derived from T cells, B-cell-depleted T cells, or PBMCs. Subjects who had been exposed to COVID-19, were actively infected with it, or had recovered from it provided the deeply sampled blood TCRbeta repertoires that made up the dataset. The repertoires were released in a freely available public database intended as a resource for research on the immune response to SARS-CoV-2. The samples were drawn from the first 160 participants of the ongoing ImmuneRACE study and from about 1,200 subjects provided by 6 global collaborators. Nearly every sample came with metadata listing a de-identified subject ID, COVID-19 status, age in years and sex. HLA class I and class II types, where available, came from metadata supplied by the sample provider rather than from assay-based typing.

Each collaborating institution followed its own protocols to collect whole blood in K2EDTA tubes. For TCRbeta analysis, collaborators shipped samples in one of three forms: frozen whole blood, isolated PBMCs, or DNA extracted from either of those sample types. Findings and caveats that apply to the study as a whole: The amount of clinical and demographic metadata varied by source and participant and was provided uncurated.

On this clone: Its antigen specificity is not known. Base qualities are missing; no much larger clone stands one base away.

The immunoSEQ Assay, a bias-controlled multiplex PCR, was used to amplify TCRbeta CDR3 regions from genomic DNA. The paper's data handling went like this. Nucleated cell counts per sample were estimated from amplification of reference gene primers within the assay. To quantify the absolute abundance of each unique TCRbeta CDR3 rearrangement, sequence reads were collapsed and filtered. For each sample, productive Simpson clonality was calculated by taking the square root of Simpson's diversity index across productive rearrangements. TCRdb provides this immuneACCESS table in a form limited to in-frame rearrangements. Some clones are lacking; in checked studies, under half of them reflect an unresolved V gene, and why the rest are absent is not known. The DNA gave D and trimming, while V, J and clone size come from that table. The sample yields under 70,000 clones; roughly 88% were counted once. Together, the top ten hold 6.4% of the sample.

Sequencing was carried out using peripheral blood. This receptor was taken from a woman in her 70s with acute or convalescent COVID-19.

The DNA sequence is given as TGTGCCAGTGGGGAGGGACCCGAGCAGTACTTC. Translated, this gives CASGEGPEQYF. The sequence joins TRBV9 to TRBJ2-7; 7 bases in between match TRBD2. The cysteine opens and the phenylalanine closes a CDR3 of 11 amino acids. Only the CDR3 DNA stays, 33 bases, in frame from base 1. From a lookup of the germline V gene, CDR1 and CDR2 are SGDLS and YYNGEE. Trimming accounts for 8 bases at V and 6 bases at J, while the number of junction bases matched to no gene is 5.